The 32 T cell receptor beta chains listed next were all sequenced from one sample in a study of cytomegalovirus exposure and HLA in healthy donors. Sequencing used immunoSEQ multiplex PCR; TCRdb keeps in-frame clones, though not all of them. The data hold 250,000 to 350,000 clones, with over 75% observed a single time. The source material was PBMCs. The receptor source for this set is a man aged 30 to 39 in good health and CMV-seronegative.

This chain links TRBV2 with TRBJ1-6; D gene ambiguous. With 7 bases removed from V and 6 bases from J, the gap between germline ends came to 10 bases. The V gene's germline CDR1 is SNHLY and CDR2 FYNNEI. This CDR3 spans 13 amino acids. CDR3 amino acids: CASIWQFNSPLHF. The CDR3 bases are TGTGCCAGCATTTGGCAGTTTAATTCACCCCTCCACTTT.

The gene calls are TRBV5-1 and TRBJ1-1; a possible D gene is TRBD1 (5 bases). The CDR3 loop spans 15 amino acids. CDR1 SGHRS and CDR2 YFSETQ come from the germline V gene. V lost 3 bases and J 0 bases, leaving 12 bases between the germline ends. CDR3 sequence (DNA): TGCGCCAGCAGCTCGATTGGACACTTGAACACTGAAGCTTTCTTT. This sequence encodes CASSSIGHLNTEAFF.

V gene TRBV4-2 combines with J gene TRBJ2-2; a possible D gene is TRBD1 (6 bases). Germline V gives CDR1 LGHNA, CDR2 YNFKEQ. The CDR3 runs to 15 residues. V lost 1 base, J lost 5 bases, and 11 bases lay in between. For the CDR3, the DNA is TGTGCCAGCAGCCAAGGGGTCACAGGGACCGGGGAGCTGTTTTTT. Its protein product is CASSQGVTGTGELFF.

The V gene is TRBV4-1, the J gene TRBJ2-1, with TRBD1 identical over 10 bases. The junction had 9 bases not matched to a gene; V was cut back by 7 bases and J by 6 bases. Germline values: CDR1 MGHRA, CDR2 YSYEKL. The CDR3 is made up of 15 amino acids. The DNA of the CDR3 is TGCGCCAGCATTCCCGGGACAGGGGACTTCAATGAGCAGTTCTTC. It translates to CASIPGTGDFNEQFF.

This sequence joins TRBV5-5 and TRBJ1-5; D is possibly TRBD1 (6 bases). Germline-derived CDR1 and CDR2 are SGHKS and YYEKEE (reference sequence). The V end was cut by 4 bases, the J end by 0 bases, with 11 bases between. There are 15 residues in the CDR3. The CDR3 reads CASSTDSNSNQPQHF. CDR3 DNA sequence: TGTGCCAGCAGCACGGACAGTAATAGCAATCAGCCCCAGCATTTT.

This CDR3 is CASSQGATSNYGYTF. CDR3 DNA: TGTGCCAGCAGTCAGGGGGCCACTTCTAACTATGGCTACACCTTC. The chain employs TRBV2 and TRBJ1-2, with 8 nucleotides matching TRBD1. V lost 5 bases, J lost 0 bases, and 5 bases stayed unmatched. This CDR3 comprises 15 residues. Germline V gene data show CDR1 as SNHLY and CDR2 as FYNNEI.

This clone has a count of ten or more. The chain couples TRBV5-5 to TRBJ1-2, with 9 bases that match TRBD1. Germline CDR1 is SGHKS and CDR2 is YYEKEE (reference sequence). The length of the CDR3 is 16 residues. Trimming took 3 bases from V and 2 from J; bases not matched to a gene: 8. This chain's CDR3 is CASSWDRDRVNYGYTF. Written as DNA, the CDR3 is TGTGCCAGCAGCTGGGACCGGGACAGGGTGAACTATGGCTACACCTTC. Full variable domain (remainder filled in from reference TRBV5-5 and TRBJ1-2): DAGVTQSPTHLIKTRGQQVTLRCSPISGHKSVSWYQQVLGQGPQFIFQYYEKEERGRGNFPDRFSARQFPNYSSELNVNALLLGDSALYLCASSWDRDRVNYGYTFGSGTRLTVV.

This sequence joins TRBV19 and TRBJ1-5, with 7 bases aligning to TRBD1. Germline V gene sequence: CDR1 LNHDA, CDR2 SQIVND (reference sequence). CDR3 length: 16 residues. V shed 5 bases, J shed 2 bases, and the junction held 9 bases outside the gene matches. The CDR3 region has the DNA TGTGCCAGTAGTGACCAACTGGGACAGCGCAATCAGCCCCAGCATTTT. This sequence encodes CASSDQLGQRNQPQHF.

This clone is a singleton in its sample. The rearrangement joins TRBV9 to TRBJ2-1; D ambiguous. Germline lookup yields CDR1 SGDLS and CDR2 YYNGEE. The ends were cut back, 0 bases at V and 3 bases at J, with 13 bases in the middle. This CDR3 has 16 residues. The CDR3 reads CASSVGVRQSYNEQFF. The CDR3 bases are TGTGCCAGCAGCGTAGGGGTGAGGCAAAGCTACAATGAGCAGTTCTTC.

The chain combines TRBV10-1 with TRBJ1-6; 9 bases line up with TRBD1. The V and J ends lost 6 bases and 7 bases, in that order; junction bases with no gene match: 4. The CDR3 is 14 amino acids. Looked up from germline, CDR1 is WNHNN and CDR2 is SYGVQD (reference sequence). CDR3 protein: CASRGTGNNSPLHF. CDR3 coding DNA: TGCGCCAGCAGGGGGACAGGGAACAATTCACCCCTCCACTTT.

A remark on this clone: The identical CDR3 is also encoded by other nucleotide sequences in the sample. The J gene is TRBJ1-1, the V gene TRBV6-1; D is possibly TRBD1 (6 bases). Germline-derived CDR1 and CDR2 are MNHNS and SASEGT. V lost 4 bases, J lost 1 base, and 7 bases lay in between. The CDR3 contains 13 residues. This CDR3 reads CASSVTGNTEAFF. The CDR3 DNA reads TGTGCCAGCAGTGTGACAGGGAACACTGAAGCTTTCTTT.

This sequence joins TRBV5-1 and TRBJ1-3, with D maybe TRBD1 (5 bases). This CDR3 spans 14 amino acids. The germline V and J ends were trimmed by 4 bases and 1 base, with 9 bases remaining between them. Germline assignment: CDR1 SGHRS and CDR2 YFSETQ. This CDR3 reads CASSPGGSGNTIYF. Written as DNA, the CDR3 is TGCGCCAGCAGCCCGGGGGGATCTGGAAACACCATATATTTT.

Concerning this clone: In the same sample, other DNA sequences code for this CDR3. The chain joins TRBV5-1 to TRBJ1-2; D may be TRBD1 (5 bases). The germline V gene encodes CDR1 SGHRS and CDR2 YFSETQ. V was clipped by 4 bases and J by 7 bases, with 8 bases between them. The CDR3 runs 11 residues. For the CDR3, the DNA is TGCGCCAGCAGCCGGGACTTTGGCTACACCTTC. Encoded protein: CASSRDFGYTF. The whole variable domain, remainder taken from reference TRBV5-1 and TRBJ1-2, is KAGVTQTPRYLIKTRGQQVTLSCSPISGHRSVSWYQQTPGQGLQFLFEYFSETQRNKGNFPGRFSGRQFSNSRSEMNVSTLELGDSALYLCASSRDFGYTFGSGTRLTVV.

The V and J genes are TRBV7-6 and TRBJ2-7; the match to TRBD2 covers 9 bases. This CDR3 has 15 amino acids. CDR1 and CDR2 from the germline V gene are SGHVS and FNYEAQ. V shed 5 bases, J shed 0 bases, and the junction held 5 bases outside the gene matches. The DNA for the CDR3 is TGTGCCAGCAGCCGCAGCGGGGGGAACTCCTACGAGCAGTACTTC. It codes for CASSRSGGNSYEQYF.

The table lists this clone with a few counts. The chain carries TRBV5-1 and TRBJ2-1; 7 positions agree with TRBD1. Germline lookup yields CDR1 SGHRS and CDR2 YFSETQ. Trimming at V came to 4 bases and at J to 6 bases, leaving 4 bases not matched to a gene. The CDR3 length is 13 residues. CDR3 coding DNA: TGCGCCAGCAGCACCCCAGGGGGCAATGAGCAGTTCTTC. Residues: CASSTPGGNEQFF.

For the CDR3, the DNA is TGTGCCAGCAGCCCCCGGGCGGGGGGGCCGATAGAGACCCAGTACTTC. This codes for CASSPRAGGPIETQYF. This chain uses TRBV13 with TRBJ2-5, with 9 bases matching TRBD2. The germline gives CDR1 PRHDT, CDR2 FYEKMQ (reference sequence). This CDR3 region has 16 residues. V lost 5 bases and J lost 4; bases outside the gene matches: 11.

This clone has only one observation. V usage is TRBV7-9 and J usage is TRBJ2-7; D possibly corresponds to TRBD1 (6 bases). This CDR3 has 17 amino acids. Trimming stripped 2 bases from V and 3 bases from J, with 20 bases between. Germline-derived CDR1 and CDR2 are SEHNR and FQNEAQ (reference sequence). CDR3 sequence reads: CASSLSAGQAGDYEQYF. The CDR3 DNA sequence: TGTGCCAGCAGCTTAAGTGCAGGACAAGCAGGGGACTACGAGCAGTACTTC.

The chain combines TRBV7-2 with TRBJ1-1; D may be TRBD1 (6 bases). With 8 bases removed from V and 1 base from J, the gap between germline ends came to 11 bases. Germline V gives CDR1 SGHTA, CDR2 FQGNSA. The CDR3 length is 13 residues. DNA of the CDR3: TGTGCCAGCCGAACAGGGACGAACACTGAAGCTTTCTTT. Translated: CASRTGTNTEAFF.

This clone was observed once. The chain employs TRBV5-1 and TRBJ2-5, with D hard to call. V was clipped by 0 bases and J by 3 bases, with 6 bases between them. CDR3 size: 13 residues. Germline V CDR1 and CDR2: SGHRS, YFSETQ. The DNA for the CDR3 is TGCGCCAGCAGCTTGGTTCGGGAAGAGACCCAGTACTTC. Translated: CASSLVREETQYF.

The genes are TRBV6-5 and TRBJ2-3; D call uncertain. The CDR3 has 15 residues. V was pared by 5 bases and J by 5 bases, with 17 bases between. Germline V CDR1 and CDR2: MNHEY, SVGAGI. CDR3 nucleotides: TGTGCCAGCAGTAACCCGCCCCAAATAGTAGATACGCAGTATTTT. This gives the protein CASSNPPQIVDTQYF.

CDR3 amino acids: CASSPGVGFGGPEQYF. The CDR3 DNA follows: TGTGCCAGCTCACCAGGGGTGGGGTTCGGGGGACCGGAGCAGTACTTC. This chain joins TRBV18 and TRBJ2-7; weak D call: TRBD2 (6 bases). V was pared by 2 bases and J by 7 bases, with 21 bases between. The CDR3 has 16 amino acids. Per the germline V gene, CDR1 is KGHSH and CDR2 is LQKENI.

This sequence joins TRBV7-9 and TRBJ2-1, with TRBD1 matching 10 bases. Germline V gene lookup returns CDR1 SEHNR and CDR2 FQNEAQ (reference sequence). Germline trimming cut 5 bases from V and 4 bases from J; bases unmatched to any gene: 11. CDR3 length equals 17 residues. The CDR3 spells CASSDRPGQGQYNEQFF. CDR3 DNA sequence: TGTGCCAGCAGCGACAGACCGGGACAGGGGCAATACAATGAGCAGTTCTTC.

The chain recombines TRBV30 with TRBJ1-1, with D possibly being TRBD1 (5 bases). The CDR3 covers 13 residues. The germline V gene has CDR1 GTSNPN and CDR2 SVGIG (reference sequence). V shed 5 bases and J shed 1 base, with 11 bases lying between them. This chain's CDR3 is CAWLMTENTEAFF. The CDR3 nucleotides are TGTGCCTGGCTAATGACAGAGAACACTGAAGCTTTCTTT.

This sequence joins TRBV27 and TRBJ1-3; no firm D call. This CDR3 region has 12 residues. The V and J ends lost 6 bases and 4 bases respectively, with 7 bases between them. Germline CDR1 is MNHEY and CDR2 is SMNVEV (reference sequence). The CDR3 is CASSSPGNTIYF. The CDR3 DNA is TGTGCCAGCAGCTCCCCCGGAAACACCATATATTTT.

The genes are TRBV6-1 and TRBJ1-1; unclear D gene. Between the trimmed V and J ends, which lost 4 bases and 1 base, there was a span of 13 bases. Per the germline V gene, CDR1 is MNHNS and CDR2 is SASEGT. The CDR3 runs to 15 residues. DNA of the CDR3: TGTGCCAGCAGTGTAGTTTTAGGCGGGAACACTGAAGCTTTCTTT. Translation: CASSVVLGGNTEAFF.

This sequence joins TRBV19 and TRBJ1-1; 7 bases are a match to TRBD1. Germline CDR1 is LNHDA and CDR2 is SQIVND (reference sequence). Losses at the gene ends were 4 bases for V and 11 bases for J; bases not matched to a gene: 16. The CDR3 is 15 residues long. The CDR3 protein is CASSSPRQGSLSAFF. The CDR3 coding sequence is TGTGCCAGTAGTAGTCCCCGACAGGGCAGCCTCAGTGCTTTCTTT. The full variable domain, its missing parts supplied by reference TRBV19 and TRBJ1-1, is DGGITQSPKYLFRKEGQNVTLSCEQNLNHDAMYWYRQDPGQGLRLIYYSQIVNDFQKGDIAEGYSVSREKKESFPLTVTSAQKNPTAFYLCASSSPRQGSLSAFFGQGTRLTVV.

The J gene is TRBJ2-7, the V gene TRBV6-5; maybe TRBD1 (5 bases). There are 14 residues in the CDR3. CDR1 is MNHEY, CDR2 SVGAGI, per germline. Trimming took 5 bases from V and 2 from J, leaving 13 bases between them. CDR3 residues: CASSPQGLTYEQYF. The DNA of the CDR3 is TGTGCCAGCAGTCCCCAGGGCCTGACCTACGAGCAGTACTTC.

The chain carries TRBV23-1 and TRBJ1-1, with D possibly matching TRBD1 (6 bases). TRBV23-1 is placed among ORFs of uncertain function. Trimming left V 4 bases short and J 4 bases short, with 13 bases between. The CDR3 has 14 residues. CDR3 DNA sequence: TGCGCCAGCAGTCCACGACAGGACGCCACTGAAGCTTTCTTT. This codes for CASSPRQDATEAFF.

The V gene is TRBV9, the J gene TRBJ2-1; D might be TRBD2 (5 bases). CDR1 is SGDLS, CDR2 YYNGEE, per germline. Trimming left V 4 bases short and J 3 bases short, with 14 bases between. This CDR3 has 15 residues. For the CDR3, the DNA is TGTGCCAGCAGCCCTAGGAAAGACTACTACAATGAGCAGTTCTTC. It specifies CASSPRKDYYNEQFF.

The chain combines TRBV7-2 with TRBJ2-3; 7 bases fit TRBD2. CDR3 size: 17 residues. Trimming took 0 bases from V and 0 from J; bases not matched to a gene: 6. Germline CDR1 is SGHTA and CDR2 is FQGNSA. The CDR3 reads CASSLAVGGSSTDTQYF. The DNA of the CDR3 is TGTGCCAGCAGCTTAGCGGTGGGGGGGTCTAGCACAGATACGCAGTATTTT.

Here the CDR3 reads CASSTGTGVSNTEAFF. The CDR3 DNA is TGTGCCAGCAGTACCGGGACAGGGGTTTCGAACACTGAAGCTTTCTTT. This chain links TRBV2 with TRBJ1-1, with TRBD1 matching 10 bases. This CDR3 spans 16 amino acids. Germline trimming cut 5 bases from V and 1 base from J; bases unmatched to any gene: 7. Per the germline V gene, CDR1 is SNHLY and CDR2 is FYNNEI.

The chain recombines TRBV12-5 with TRBJ2-7, with a possible D match to TRBD2 (7 bases). The germline V gene encodes CDR1 LGHNT and CDR2 FRNRAP. The CDR3 has 15 amino acids. The V end was cut by 0 bases, the J end by 3 bases, with 12 bases between. The CDR3 DNA reads as TGTGCTAGTGGTTTGGTGGCGGGGGCAATCTACGAGCAGTACTTC. Protein product: CASGLVAGAIYEQYF.